Described below is a single T cell receptor beta chain sequence and its context. The antigen is undetermined. The authors deemed Graves' hyperthyroidism stable absent ophthalmopathy progression within 18 months. Isolation of PBMCs was performed on roughly 9 ml fresh peripheral blood. From RNA transcripts, TCR beta CDR3 regions were amplified. HTBI primers were employed in a first-round RT-PCR of the TCR CDR3. TCRdb re-derived calls from the multiplex PCR reads in MiXCR, one entry per CDR3 protein. The data hold around 400,000 distinct CDR3 sequences, with 25% observed a single time. This record belongs to a study of T cells in Graves' hyperthyroidism and ophthalmopathy. The wider study: Before any treatment, at initial diagnosis, peripheral blood was collected. Findings and limits, study-wide: Most expanded thyroid clonotypes above 0.001 also appeared in blood.

This CDR3 comprises 14 residues. The V and J ends lost 3 bases and 6 bases, in that order; junction bases with no gene match: 3. Germline V CDR1 and CDR2: SGHTA, FQGNSA. This sequence was found in a man aged 45-65 years with Graves' hyperthyroidism. The chain uses TRBV7-2 and TRBJ2-1, with 9 bases identical to TRBD1. Specimen: blood. The CDR3 DNA is TGTGCCAGCAGCTTTAGGGACAGGGTCAATGAGCAGTTCTTC. Translation gives CASSFRDRVNEQFF.